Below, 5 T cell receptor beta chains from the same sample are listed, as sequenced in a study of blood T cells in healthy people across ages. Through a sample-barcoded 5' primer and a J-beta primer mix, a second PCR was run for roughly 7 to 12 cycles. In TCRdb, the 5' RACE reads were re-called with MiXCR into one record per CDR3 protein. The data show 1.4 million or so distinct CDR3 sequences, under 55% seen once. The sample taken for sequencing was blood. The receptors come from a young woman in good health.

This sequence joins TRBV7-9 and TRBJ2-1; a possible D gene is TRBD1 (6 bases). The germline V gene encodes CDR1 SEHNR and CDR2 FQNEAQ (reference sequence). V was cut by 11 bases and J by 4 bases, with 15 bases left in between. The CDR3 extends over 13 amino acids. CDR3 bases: TGTGCCGAGGGGGACCCATTTTACAATGAGCAGTTCTTC. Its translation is CAEGDPFYNEQFF.

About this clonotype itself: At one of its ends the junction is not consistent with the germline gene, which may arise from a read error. This CDR3 is CASSLDAIANYGYTF. CDR3 nucleotide sequence: TGTGCTAGCAGCTTAGATGCCATAGCTAACTATGGCTACACCTTC. J is TRBJ1-2 and V is TRBV7-9; the D is unclear. Germline-derived CDR1 and CDR2 are SEHNR and FQNEAQ (reference sequence). CDR3 size: 15 residues.

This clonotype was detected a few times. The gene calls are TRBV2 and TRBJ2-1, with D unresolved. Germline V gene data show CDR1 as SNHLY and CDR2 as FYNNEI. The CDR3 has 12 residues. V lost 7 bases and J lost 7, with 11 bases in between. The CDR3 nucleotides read TGTGCCAGCATCCGAGTCGGAAATGAGCAGTTCTTC. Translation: CASIRVGNEQFF.

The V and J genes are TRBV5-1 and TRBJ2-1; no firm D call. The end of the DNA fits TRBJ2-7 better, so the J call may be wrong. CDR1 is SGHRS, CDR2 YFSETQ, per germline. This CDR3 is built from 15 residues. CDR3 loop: CASSLAADAYNEQYF. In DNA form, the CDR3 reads TGCGCCAGCAGCTTGGCCGCGGATGCCTACAATGAGCAGTACTTC.

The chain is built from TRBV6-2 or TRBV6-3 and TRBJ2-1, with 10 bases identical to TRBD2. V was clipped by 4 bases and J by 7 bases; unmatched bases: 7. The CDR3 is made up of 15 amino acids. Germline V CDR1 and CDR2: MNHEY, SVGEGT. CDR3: CASSFSGLAVNEQFF. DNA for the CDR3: TGTGCCAGCAGTTTTTCCGGACTAGCGGTGAATGAGCAGTTCTTC.